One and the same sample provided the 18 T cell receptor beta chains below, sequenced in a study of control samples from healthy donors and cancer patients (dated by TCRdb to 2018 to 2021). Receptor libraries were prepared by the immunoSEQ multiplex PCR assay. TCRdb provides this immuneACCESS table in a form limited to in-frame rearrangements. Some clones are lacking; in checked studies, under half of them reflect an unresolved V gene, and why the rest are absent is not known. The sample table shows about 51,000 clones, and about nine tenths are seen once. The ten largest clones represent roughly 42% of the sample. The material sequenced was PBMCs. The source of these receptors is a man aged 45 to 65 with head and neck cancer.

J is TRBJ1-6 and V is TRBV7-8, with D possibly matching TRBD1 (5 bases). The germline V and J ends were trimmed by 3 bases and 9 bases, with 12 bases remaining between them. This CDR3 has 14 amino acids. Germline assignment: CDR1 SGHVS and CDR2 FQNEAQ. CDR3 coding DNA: TGTGCCAGCAGCTTGGGACCCGGCGGTTCACCCCTCCACTTT. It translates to CASSLGPGGSPLHF.

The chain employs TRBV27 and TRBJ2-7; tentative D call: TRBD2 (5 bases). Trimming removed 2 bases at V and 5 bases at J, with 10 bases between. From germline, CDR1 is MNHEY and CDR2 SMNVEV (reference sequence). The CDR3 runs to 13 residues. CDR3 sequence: CASSLRGLDEQYF. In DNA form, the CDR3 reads TGTGCCAGCAGTTTAAGAGGGCTGGACGAGCAGTACTTC.

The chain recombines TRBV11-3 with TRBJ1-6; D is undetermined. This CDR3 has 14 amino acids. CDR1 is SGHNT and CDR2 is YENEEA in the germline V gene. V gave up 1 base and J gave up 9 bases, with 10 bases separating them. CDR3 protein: CASSLGGIGSPLHF. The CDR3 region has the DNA TGTGCCAGCAGCTTAGGTGGTATCGGTTCACCCCTCCACTTT.

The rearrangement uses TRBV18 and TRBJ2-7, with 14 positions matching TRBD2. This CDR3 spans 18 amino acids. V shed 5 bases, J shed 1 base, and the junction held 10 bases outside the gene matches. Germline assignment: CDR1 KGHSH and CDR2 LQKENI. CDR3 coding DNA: TGTGCCAGCTCATTGGTCGGGACTAGCGGGAGTGGGTCCTACGAGCAGTACTTC. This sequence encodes CASSLVGTSGSGSYEQYF.

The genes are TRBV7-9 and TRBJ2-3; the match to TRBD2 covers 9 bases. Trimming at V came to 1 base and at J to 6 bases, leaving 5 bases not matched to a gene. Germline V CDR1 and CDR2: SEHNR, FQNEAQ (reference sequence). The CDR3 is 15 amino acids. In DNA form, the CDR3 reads TGTGCCAGCAGCTTAGTCTCTAGCGGGGTGGATACGCAGTATTTT. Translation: CASSLVSSGVDTQYF.

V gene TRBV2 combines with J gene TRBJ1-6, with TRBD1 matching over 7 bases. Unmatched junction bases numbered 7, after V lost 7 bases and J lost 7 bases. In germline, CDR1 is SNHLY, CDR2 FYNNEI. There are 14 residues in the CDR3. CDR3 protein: CASNPGTANSPLHF. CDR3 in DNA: TGTGCCAGCAACCCCGGGACAGCGAATTCACCCCTCCACTTT.

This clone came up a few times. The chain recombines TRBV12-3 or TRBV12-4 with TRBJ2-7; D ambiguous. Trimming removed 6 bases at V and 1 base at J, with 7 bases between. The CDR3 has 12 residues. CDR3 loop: CASRGRSYEQYF. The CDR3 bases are TGTGCCAGCAGAGGCCGATCCTACGAGCAGTACTTC.

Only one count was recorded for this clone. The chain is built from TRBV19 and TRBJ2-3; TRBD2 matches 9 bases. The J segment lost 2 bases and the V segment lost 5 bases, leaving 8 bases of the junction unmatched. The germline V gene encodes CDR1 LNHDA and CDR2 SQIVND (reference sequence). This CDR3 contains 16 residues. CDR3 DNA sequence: TGTGCCAGTAGTCCCCGCCTAGCGGGGTCCACAGATACGCAGTATTTT. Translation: CASSPRLAGSTDTQYF.

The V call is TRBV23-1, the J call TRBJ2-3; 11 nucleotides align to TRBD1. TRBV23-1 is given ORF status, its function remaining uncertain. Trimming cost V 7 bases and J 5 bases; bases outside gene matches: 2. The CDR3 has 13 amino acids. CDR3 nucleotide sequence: TGCGCCAGCAAGGGACAGGGGGGAGATACGCAGTATTTT. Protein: CASKGQGGDTQYF.

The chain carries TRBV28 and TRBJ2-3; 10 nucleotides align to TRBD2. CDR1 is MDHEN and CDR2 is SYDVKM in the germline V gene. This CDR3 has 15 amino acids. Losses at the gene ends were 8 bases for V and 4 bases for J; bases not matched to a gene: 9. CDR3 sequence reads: CASSWETSGSDTQYF. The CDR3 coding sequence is TGTGCCAGCTCCTGGGAGACTAGCGGGTCAGATACGCAGTATTTT.

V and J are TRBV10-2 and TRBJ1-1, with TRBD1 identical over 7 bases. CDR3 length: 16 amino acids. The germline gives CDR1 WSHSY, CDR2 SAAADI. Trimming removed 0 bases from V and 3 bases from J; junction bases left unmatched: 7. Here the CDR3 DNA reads TGCGCCAGCAGTGAGTCGAGGGCTAGGGGGCACACTGAAGCTTTCTTT. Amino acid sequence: CASSESRARGHTEAFF.

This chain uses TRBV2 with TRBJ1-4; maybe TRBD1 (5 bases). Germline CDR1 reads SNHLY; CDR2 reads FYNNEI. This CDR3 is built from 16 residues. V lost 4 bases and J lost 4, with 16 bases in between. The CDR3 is CASSARGARDNEKLFF. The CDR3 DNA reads TGTGCCAGCAGTGCTCGAGGGGCCCGCGATAATGAAAAACTGTTTTTT.

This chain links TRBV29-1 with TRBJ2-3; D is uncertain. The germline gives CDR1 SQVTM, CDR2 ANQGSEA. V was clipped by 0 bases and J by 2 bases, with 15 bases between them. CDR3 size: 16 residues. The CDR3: CSVEDSARWDTDTQYF. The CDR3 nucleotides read TGCAGCGTTGAAGACTCGGCCCGTTGGGACACAGATACGCAGTATTTT.

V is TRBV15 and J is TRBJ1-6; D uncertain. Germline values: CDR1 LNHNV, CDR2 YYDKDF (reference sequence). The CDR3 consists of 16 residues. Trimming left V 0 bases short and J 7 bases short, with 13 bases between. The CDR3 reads CATSREYSAGNSPLHF. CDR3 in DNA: TGTGCCACCAGCAGAGAGTACAGCGCGGGGAATTCACCCCTCCACTTT.

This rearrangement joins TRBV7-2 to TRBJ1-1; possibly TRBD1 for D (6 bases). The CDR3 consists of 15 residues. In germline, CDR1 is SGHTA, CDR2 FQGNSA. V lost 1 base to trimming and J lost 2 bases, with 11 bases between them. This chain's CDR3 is CASSLVSDSNTEAFF. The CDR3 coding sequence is TGTGCCAGCAGCTTAGTGTCGGACAGTAACACTGAAGCTTTCTTT.

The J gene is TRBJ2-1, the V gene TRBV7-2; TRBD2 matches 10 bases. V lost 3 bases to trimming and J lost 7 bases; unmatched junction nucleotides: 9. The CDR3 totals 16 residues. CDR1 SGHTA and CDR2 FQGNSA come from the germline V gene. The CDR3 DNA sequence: TGTGCCAGCAGCTTTACTAGCGGGGCCTATTGGAATGAGCAGTTCTTC. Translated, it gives CASSFTSGAYWNEQFF.

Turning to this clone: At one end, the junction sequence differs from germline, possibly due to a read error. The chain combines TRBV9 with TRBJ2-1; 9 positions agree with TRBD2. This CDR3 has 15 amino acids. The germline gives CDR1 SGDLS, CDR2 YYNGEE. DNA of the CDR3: TGTGCCAGCAGCCGAAGCGGGGGGTCCTCCAATGAGCAGTTCTTC. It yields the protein CASSRSGGSSNEQFF.

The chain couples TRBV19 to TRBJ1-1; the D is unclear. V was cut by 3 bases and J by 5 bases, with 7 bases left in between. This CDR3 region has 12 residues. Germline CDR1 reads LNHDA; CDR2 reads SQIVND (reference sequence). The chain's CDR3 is CASSIPGTEAFF. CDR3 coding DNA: TGTGCCAGTAGTATCCCGGGGACTGAAGCTTTCTTT.